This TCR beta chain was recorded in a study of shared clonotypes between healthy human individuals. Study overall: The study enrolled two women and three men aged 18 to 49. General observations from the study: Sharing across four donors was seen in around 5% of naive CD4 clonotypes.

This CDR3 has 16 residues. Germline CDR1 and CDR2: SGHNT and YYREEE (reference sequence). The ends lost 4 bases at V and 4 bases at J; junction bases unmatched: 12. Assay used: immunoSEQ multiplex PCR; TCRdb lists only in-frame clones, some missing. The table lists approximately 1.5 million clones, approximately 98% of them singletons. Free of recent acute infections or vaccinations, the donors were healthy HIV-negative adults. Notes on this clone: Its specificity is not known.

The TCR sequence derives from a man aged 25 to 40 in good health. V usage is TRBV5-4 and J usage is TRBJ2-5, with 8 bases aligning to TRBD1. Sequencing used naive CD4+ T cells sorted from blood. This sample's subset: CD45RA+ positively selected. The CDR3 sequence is CASSGDRFRVVETQYF. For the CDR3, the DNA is TGTGCCAGCAGCGGGGACAGGTTTCGGGTCGTAGAGACCCAGTACTTC.